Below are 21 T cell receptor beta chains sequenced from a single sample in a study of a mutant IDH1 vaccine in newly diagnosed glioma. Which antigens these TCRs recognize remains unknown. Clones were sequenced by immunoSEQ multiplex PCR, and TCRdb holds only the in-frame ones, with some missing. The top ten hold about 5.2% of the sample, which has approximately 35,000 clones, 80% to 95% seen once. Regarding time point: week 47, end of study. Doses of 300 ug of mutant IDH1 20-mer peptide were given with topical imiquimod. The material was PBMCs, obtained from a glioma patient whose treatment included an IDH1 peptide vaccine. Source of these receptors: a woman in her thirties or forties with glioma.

DNA for the CDR3: TGCGCCAGCAGCTTGGGCCCCCGGGGGGCGAACACCATATATTTT. This gives the protein CASSLGPRGANTIYF. The V gene is TRBV5-1, the J gene TRBJ1-3, with D possibly matching TRBD1 (6 bases). The ends were cut back, 0 bases at V and 7 bases at J, with 14 bases in the middle. The CDR3 extends over 15 amino acids. Germline V gene lookup returns CDR1 SGHRS and CDR2 YFSETQ.

CDR3 DNA: TGCGCCAGCAGCTTGGTCATGGGGTCCGGGCAGTACTTC. The encoded protein is CASSLVMGSGQYF. J is TRBJ2-7 and V is TRBV5-1; no firm D call. Germline V gene data show CDR1 as SGHRS and CDR2 as YFSETQ. V was clipped by 0 bases and J by 9 bases, with 13 bases between them. The CDR3 is made up of 13 amino acids. Variable domain in full (rest from reference TRBV5-1 and TRBJ2-7): KAGVTQTPRYLIKTRGQQVTLSCSPISGHRSVSWYQQTPGQGLQFLFEYFSETQRNKGNFPGRFSGRQFSNSRSEMNVSTLELGDSALYLCASSLVMGSGQYFGPGTRLTVT.

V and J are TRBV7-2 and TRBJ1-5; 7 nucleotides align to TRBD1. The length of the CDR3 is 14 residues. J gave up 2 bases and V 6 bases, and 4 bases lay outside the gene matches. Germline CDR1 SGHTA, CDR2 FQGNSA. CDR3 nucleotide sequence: TGTGCCAGCAGTCAGGGGGGTGGCAATCAGCCCCAGCATTTT. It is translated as CASSQGGGNQPQHF.

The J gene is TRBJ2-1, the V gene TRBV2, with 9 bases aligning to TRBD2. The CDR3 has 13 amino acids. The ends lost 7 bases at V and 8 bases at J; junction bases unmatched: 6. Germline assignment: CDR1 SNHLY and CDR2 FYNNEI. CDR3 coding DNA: TGTGCCAGCAATTTGGGACTAGCTGATGAGCAGTTCTTC. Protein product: CASNLGLADEQFF.

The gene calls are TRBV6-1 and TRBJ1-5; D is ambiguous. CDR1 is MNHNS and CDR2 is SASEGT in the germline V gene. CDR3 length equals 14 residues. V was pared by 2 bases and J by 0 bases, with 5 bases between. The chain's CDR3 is CASSESSSNQPQHF. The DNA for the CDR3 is TGTGCCAGCAGTGAATCCTCTAGCAATCAGCCCCAGCATTTT.

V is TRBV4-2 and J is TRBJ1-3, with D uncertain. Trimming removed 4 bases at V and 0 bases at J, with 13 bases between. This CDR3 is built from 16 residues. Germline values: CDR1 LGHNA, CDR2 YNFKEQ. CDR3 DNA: TGTGCCAGCAGCCCGATTACAGACACCTCTGGAAACACCATATATTTT. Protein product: CASSPITDTSGNTIYF.

CDR3 in amino acids: CASSYGEAPYSPLHF. DNA of the CDR3: TGTGCCAGCAGTTACGGAGAGGCGCCGTATTCACCCCTCCACTTT. This chain connects TRBV6-5 to TRBJ1-6; D unclear. V lost 2 bases, J lost 8 bases, and 13 bases lay in between. Germline V CDR1 and CDR2: MNHEY, SVGAGI. The CDR3 has 15 amino acids.

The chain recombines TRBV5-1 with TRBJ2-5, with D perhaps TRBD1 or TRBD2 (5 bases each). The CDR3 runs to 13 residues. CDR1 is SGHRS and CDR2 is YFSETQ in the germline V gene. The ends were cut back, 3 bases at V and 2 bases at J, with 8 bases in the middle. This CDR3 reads CASSSGPQETQYF. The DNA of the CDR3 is TGCGCCAGCAGCTCGGGACCGCAAGAGACCCAGTACTTC.

In DNA form, the CDR3 reads TGTGCCAGCAGTGAAGTTTCTTGGGAGCAGTTCTTC. Protein: CASSEVSWEQFF. The rearrangement links TRBV6-1 to TRBJ2-1; D unclear. V dropped 1 base and J dropped 10 bases, with 8 bases sitting between them. Germline V gives CDR1 MNHNS, CDR2 SASEGT. The CDR3 is 12 residues long.

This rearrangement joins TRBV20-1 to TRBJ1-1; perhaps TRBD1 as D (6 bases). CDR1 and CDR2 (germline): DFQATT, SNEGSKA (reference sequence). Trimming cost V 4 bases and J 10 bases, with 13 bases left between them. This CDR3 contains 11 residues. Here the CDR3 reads CSATTGFRAFF. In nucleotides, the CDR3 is TGCAGTGCTACTACAGGGTTTCGAGCTTTCTTT.

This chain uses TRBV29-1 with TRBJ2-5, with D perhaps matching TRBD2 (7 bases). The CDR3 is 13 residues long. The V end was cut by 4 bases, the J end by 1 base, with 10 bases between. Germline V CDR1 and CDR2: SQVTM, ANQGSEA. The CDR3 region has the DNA TGCAGCGTTGGAGGGGGGGGCCAAGAGACCCAGTACTTC. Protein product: CSVGGGGQETQYF.

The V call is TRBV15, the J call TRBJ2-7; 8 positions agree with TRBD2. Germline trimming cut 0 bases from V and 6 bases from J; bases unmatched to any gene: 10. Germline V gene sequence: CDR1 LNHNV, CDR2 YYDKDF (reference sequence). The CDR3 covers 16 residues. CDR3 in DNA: TGTGCCACCAGCAGAGAGGACGGGGGGGCCGTCCTCGAGCAGTACTTC. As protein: CATSREDGGAVLEQYF.

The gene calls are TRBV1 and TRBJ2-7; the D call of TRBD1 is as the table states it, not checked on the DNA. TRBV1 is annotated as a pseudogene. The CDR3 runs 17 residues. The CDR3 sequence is CTSSQVRGAGGFYEQYF. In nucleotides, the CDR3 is TGCACCAGCAGCCAAGTAAGGGGGGCAGGGGGTTTCTACGAGCAGTACTTC.

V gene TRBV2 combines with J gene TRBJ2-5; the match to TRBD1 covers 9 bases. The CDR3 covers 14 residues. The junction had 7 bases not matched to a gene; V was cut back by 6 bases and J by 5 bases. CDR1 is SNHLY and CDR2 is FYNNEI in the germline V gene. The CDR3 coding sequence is TGTGCCAGCAGGGACAGGGGTCGTCGGGAGACCCAGTACTTC. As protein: CASRDRGRRETQYF.

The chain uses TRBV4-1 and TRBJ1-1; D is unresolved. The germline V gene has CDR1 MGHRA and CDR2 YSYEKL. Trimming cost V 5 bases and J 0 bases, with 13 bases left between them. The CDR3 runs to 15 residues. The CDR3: CASSSIREMNTEAFF. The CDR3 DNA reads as TGCGCCAGCAGCTCAATACGGGAGATGAACACTGAAGCTTTCTTT.

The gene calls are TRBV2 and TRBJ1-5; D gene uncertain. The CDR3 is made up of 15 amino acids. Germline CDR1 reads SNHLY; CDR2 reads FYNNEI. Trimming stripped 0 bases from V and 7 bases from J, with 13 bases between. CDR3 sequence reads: CASSEANAGPQPQHF. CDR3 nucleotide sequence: TGTGCCAGCAGTGAAGCAAACGCAGGACCACAGCCCCAGCATTTT.

CDR3 sequence reads: CASSQVAASGANVLTF. CDR3 coding DNA: TGCGCCAGCAGCCAAGTGGCAGCCTCTGGGGCCAACGTCCTGACTTTC. The gene calls are TRBV4-1 and TRBJ2-6, with D unclear. Germline CDR1 reads MGHRA; CDR2 reads YSYEKL. CDR3 length equals 16 residues. V was trimmed by 1 base and J by 0 bases, leaving 7 bases between them.

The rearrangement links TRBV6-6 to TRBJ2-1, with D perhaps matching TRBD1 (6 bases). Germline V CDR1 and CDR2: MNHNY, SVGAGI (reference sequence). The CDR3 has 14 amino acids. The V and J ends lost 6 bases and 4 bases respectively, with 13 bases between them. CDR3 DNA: TGTGCCAGCAGACCCCGGGACACTTACAATGAGCAGTTCTTC. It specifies CASRPRDTYNEQFF.

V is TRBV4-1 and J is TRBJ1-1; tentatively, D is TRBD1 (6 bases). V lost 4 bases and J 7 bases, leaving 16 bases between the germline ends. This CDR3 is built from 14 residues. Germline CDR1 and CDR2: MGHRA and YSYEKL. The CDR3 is CASSPPGRGGEAFF. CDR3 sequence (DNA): TGCGCCAGCAGCCCACCTGGCAGGGGTGGTGAAGCTTTCTTT.

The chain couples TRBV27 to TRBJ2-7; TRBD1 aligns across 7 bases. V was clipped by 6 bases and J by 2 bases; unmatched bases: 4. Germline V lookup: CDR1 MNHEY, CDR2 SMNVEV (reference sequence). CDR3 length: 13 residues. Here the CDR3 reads CASRRTGTYEQYF. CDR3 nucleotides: TGTGCCAGCAGAAGGACAGGCACCTACGAGCAGTACTTC.

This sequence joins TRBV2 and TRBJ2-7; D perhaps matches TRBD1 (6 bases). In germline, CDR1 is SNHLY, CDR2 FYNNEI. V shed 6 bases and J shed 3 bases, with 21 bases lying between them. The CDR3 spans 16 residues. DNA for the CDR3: TGTGCCAGCAGCCCCCCAGACAGGATTCGGCTCTACGAGCAGTACTTC. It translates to CASSPPDRIRLYEQYF.